One sample yielded the 19 T cell receptor beta chains listed below, sequenced in a study of T cells in localized non-small cell lung cancer. Here immunoSEQ multiplex PCR was the method, and the copy in TCRdb shows in-frame clones only, minus some. The data hold 2,800 or so clones, with under 30% observed a single time. The sample in question was lung tumor tissue, obtained before any cancer treatment. The receptors were gathered from a female donor at least 60 years old with stage II squamous cell lung carcinoma.

This chain connects TRBV6-8 to TRBJ1-4; D might be TRBD1 (5 bases). The CDR3 has 15 residues. The V gene lost 6 bases and the J gene lost 7 bases, with 18 bases spanning the gap. CDR1 and CDR2 from the germline V gene are MNHGY and SAAAGT. The CDR3 loop is CASSPGGTGPEKLFF. The CDR3 bases are TGTGCCAGCAGCCCGGGGGGAACAGGTCCTGAAAAACTGTTTTTT.

This chain links TRBV25-1 with TRBJ1-1; D gene uncertain. V shed 5 bases and J shed 2 bases, with 12 bases lying between them. Germline V gene data show CDR1 as MGHDK and CDR2 as SYGVNS. This CDR3 spans 14 amino acids. The chain's CDR3 is CASSRVSLNTEAFF. DNA of the CDR3: TGTGCCAGCAGTCGGGTTAGCCTTAACACTGAAGCTTTCTTT.

By frequency in the sample, this clone is large (0.1 to 1%). The J gene is TRBJ1-5, the V gene TRBV9; tentatively, D is TRBD1 (6 bases). There are 14 residues in the CDR3. V was pared by 5 bases and J by 4 bases, with 13 bases between. Germline V CDR1 and CDR2: SGDLS, YYNGEE. CDR3 in DNA: TGTGCCAGCAGTGAGGGCAGGGGAAATCAGCCCCAGCATTTT. Translation: CASSEGRGNQPQHF.

The chain joins TRBV19 to TRBJ2-2; D is ambiguous. Deletions cut 10 bases from V and 5 bases from J, with 14 bases between. Germline lookup yields CDR1 LNHDA and CDR2 SQIVND (reference sequence). The CDR3 extends over 13 amino acids. The CDR3 here is CATRPLGTGELFF. The CDR3 region has the DNA TGTGCCACCCGACCCCTAGGGACCGGGGAGCTGTTTTTT.

This chain uses TRBV9 with TRBJ1-6; 7 positions match TRBD1. The CDR3 totals 14 residues. V lost 5 bases to trimming and J lost 7 bases; unmatched junction nucleotides: 6. The germline V gene encodes CDR1 SGDLS and CDR2 YYNGEE. CDR3 sequence: CASSEAGGNSPLHF. The CDR3, as DNA: TGTGCCAGCAGTGAAGCAGGGGGAAATTCACCCCTCCACTTT. The complete variable domain, with remaining parts taken from reference TRBV9 and TRBJ1-6, reads DSGVTQTPKHLITATGQRVTLRCSPRSGDLSVYWYQQSLDQGLQFLIQYYNGEERAKGNILERFSAQQFPDLHSELNLSSLELGDSALYFCASSEAGGNSPLHFGNGTRLTVT.

This clone has just a few counts. The J gene is TRBJ1-6, the V gene TRBV11-3; tentatively, D is TRBD1 (6 bases). Germline CDR1 SGHNT, CDR2 YENEEA. Trimming shortened V by 1 base and J by 2 bases, and 15 bases separated the two germline ends. This CDR3 region has 18 residues. CDR3 DNA: TGTGCCAGCAGCTTAGGTGCGGGGGCGAGGACCTATAATTCACCCCTCCACTTT. This translates into CASSLGAGARTYNSPLHF.

This chain joins TRBV30 and TRBJ2-3; D is possibly TRBD2 (6 bases). V lost 0 bases, J lost 0 bases, and 7 bases lay in between. The CDR3 runs 14 residues. Germline CDR1 reads GTSNPN; CDR2 reads SVGIG (reference sequence). DNA of the CDR3: TGTGCCTGGAGTGTGAGCGGGAGCACAGATACGCAGTATTTT. This translates into CAWSVSGSTDTQYF.

This chain links TRBV14 with TRBJ2-6; D remains unclear. Trimming removed 3 bases at V and 0 bases at J, with 15 bases between. The V gene's germline CDR1 is SGHDN and CDR2 FVKESK. The CDR3 has 18 residues. The CDR3 DNA reads as TGTGCCAGCAGCCATGAATCCCGGGCCAGCTCTGGGGCCAACGTCCTGACTTTC. Translation: CASSHESRASSGANVLTF. The variable domain in full, with the rest retrieved from reference TRBV14 and TRBJ2-6, is EAGVTQFPSHSVIEKGQTVTLRCDPISGHDNLYWYRRVMGKEIKFLLHFVKESKQDESGMPNNRFLAERTGGTYSTLKVQPAELEDSGVYFCASSHESRASSGANVLTFGAGSRLTVL.

This clone is labeled medium-sized. The chain joins TRBV19 to TRBJ1-3; weak D call: TRBD1 (5 bases). The CDR3 spans 14 residues. Germline V CDR1 and CDR2: LNHDA, SQIVND (reference sequence). V lost 6 bases, J lost 0 bases, and 9 bases lay in between. The CDR3 reads CASRGVASGNTIYF. CDR3 coding DNA: TGTGCCAGTAGGGGGGTAGCCTCTGGAAACACCATATATTTT. The whole variable domain, remainder taken from reference TRBV19 and TRBJ1-3, is DGGITQSPKYLFRKEGQNVTLSCEQNLNHDAMYWYRQDPGQGLRLIYYSQIVNDFQKGDIAEGYSVSREKKESFPLTVTSAQKNPTAFYLCASRGVASGNTIYFGEGSWLTVV.

This clone was recorded a few times. V and J are TRBV6-8 and TRBJ1-5; perhaps TRBD1 as D (5 bases). Germline lookup yields CDR1 MNHGY and CDR2 SAAAGT. The V end lost 0 bases, the J end lost 2 bases, and 11 bases lay between the germline ends. The length of the CDR3 is 16 residues. The CDR3 spells CASSYSWGVGNQPQHF. In nucleotides, the CDR3 is TGTGCCAGCAGTTACTCGTGGGGGGTTGGCAATCAGCCCCAGCATTTT.

This clone appeared a few times. The chain joins TRBV28 to TRBJ1-2; TRBD1 is a possible D gene (6 bases). V was clipped by 3 bases and J by 2 bases, with 13 bases between them. The germline gives CDR1 MDHEN, CDR2 SYDVKM. The CDR3 loop spans 15 amino acids. DNA of the CDR3: TGTGCCAGCAGTTTGGGGGGGGCCTGGAACTATGGCTACACCTTC. Translation: CASSLGGAWNYGYTF.

The chain is built from TRBV18 and TRBJ2-5, with 11 positions matching TRBD2. The CDR3 contains 14 residues. Germline trimming cut 4 bases from V and 3 bases from J; bases unmatched to any gene: 1. CDR1 KGHSH and CDR2 LQKENI come from the germline V gene. The chain's CDR3 is CASSQTSGEETQYF. In DNA, the CDR3 is TGTGCCAGCTCACAGACTAGCGGGGAAGAGACCCAGTACTTC.

The V and J genes are TRBV2 and TRBJ2-7; a possible D gene is TRBD1 (5 bases). This CDR3 is 12 amino acids long. Germline V gene data show CDR1 as SNHLY and CDR2 as FYNNEI. The V end lost 11 bases, the J end lost 3 bases, and 14 bases lay between the germline ends. In nucleotides, the CDR3 is TGTGCCGGGGCGATTTCCCGCTACGAGCAGTACTTC. It yields the protein CAGAISRYEQYF.

J is TRBJ2-1 and V is TRBV18; D call uncertain. Germline CDR1 KGHSH, CDR2 LQKENI. Trimming removed 6 bases at V and 6 bases at J, with 18 bases between. The CDR3 covers 15 residues. The CDR3: CASSPSRALPNEQFF. The CDR3 nucleotides read TGTGCCAGCTCGCCGTCGAGAGCGCTGCCCAATGAGCAGTTCTTC.

The gene calls are TRBV5-1 and TRBJ2-1, with a weak D call TRBD1 (6 bases). Germline V gene lookup returns CDR1 SGHRS and CDR2 YFSETQ. V dropped 0 bases and J dropped 8 bases, with 12 bases sitting between them. This CDR3 has 14 residues. The CDR3 DNA reads TGCGCCAGCAGCTTGGTTGGGGGCTGGGATGAGCAGTTCTTC. This translates into CASSLVGGWDEQFF.

The chain links TRBV9 to TRBJ2-4; D might be TRBD1 (6 bases). V lost 4 bases and J lost 4, with 15 bases in between. The germline V gene encodes CDR1 SGDLS and CDR2 YYNGEE. The CDR3 sequence is 15 residues long. CDR3 protein: CASSHPGTSKNIQYF. DNA of the CDR3: TGTGCCAGCAGCCACCCCGGGACATCTAAAAACATTCAGTACTTC. Drawing the rest from reference TRBV9 and TRBJ2-4, the complete variable domain is DSGVTQTPKHLITATGQRVTLRCSPRSGDLSVYWYQQSLDQGLQFLIQYYNGEERAKGNILERFSAQQFPDLHSELNLSSLELGDSALYFCASSHPGTSKNIQYFGAGTRLSVL.

V gene TRBV5-1 combines with J gene TRBJ2-6; no clear D. The ends were cut back, 7 bases at V and 0 bases at J, with 14 bases in the middle. Germline V lookup: CDR1 SGHRS, CDR2 YFSETQ. CDR3 size: 16 residues. CDR3 bases: TGCGCCAGCTCTAATTCCTTGGTCTCTGGGGCCAACGTCCTGACTTTC. Protein: CASSNSLVSGANVLTF.

The table lists this clone with a few counts. The rearrangement uses TRBV30 and TRBJ1-1; D not certain. Trimming left V 0 bases short and J 0 bases short, with 5 bases between. Germline CDR1 GTSNPN, CDR2 SVGIG (reference sequence). The CDR3 is 13 amino acids. The CDR3 sequence: CAWSVALNTEAFF. CDR3 coding DNA: TGTGCCTGGAGTGTAGCCCTGAACACTGAAGCTTTCTTT.

This chain connects TRBV6-8 to TRBJ2-3; D gene unclear. Deletions cut 3 bases from V and 6 bases from J, with 10 bases between. Germline V CDR1 and CDR2: MNHGY, SAAAGT. There are 13 residues in the CDR3. In nucleotides, the CDR3 is TGTGCCAGCAGTTATTTCGACCCCGATACGCAGTATTTT. Amino acids: CASSYFDPDTQYF.